The 20 T cell receptor beta chains below all came from one sample that was sequenced in a study of OX40 agonist ivuxolimab in advanced cancers. Sequencing was performed with immunoSEQ multiplex PCR; in TCRdb, only in-frame clones are kept and a portion is missing. The profile shows 100,000 or so clones, just over 90% of them singletons. The specimen was CD4+ or CD8+ T cells sorted from blood, collected in a trial of the OX40 agonist ivuxolimab. The receptors come from an adult with an advanced solid tumor such as melanoma, head and neck, liver or kidney cancer.

The CDR3 DNA reads as TGTGCCAGCAACCACTGGGACGCTCCCTACGAGCAGTACTTC. Amino acids: CASNHWDAPYEQYF. The V gene is TRBV5-4, the J gene TRBJ2-7; D is tentatively TRBD1 or TRBD2 (5 bases each). The CDR3 loop spans 14 amino acids. Per the germline V gene, CDR1 is SGHNT and CDR2 is YYREEE (reference sequence). Trimming shortened V by 6 bases and J by 2 bases, and 15 bases separated the two germline ends.

This rearrangement joins TRBV4-1 to TRBJ2-1, with 8 bases fitting TRBD2. This CDR3 has 18 amino acids. With V trimmed by 1 base and J by 0 bases, 8 bases remained unmatched. Looked up from germline, CDR1 is MGHRA and CDR2 is YSYEKL. CDR3 amino acids: CASSQGPIAGNSYNEQFF. In DNA, the CDR3 is TGCGCCAGCAGCCAAGGTCCTATAGCGGGAAACTCCTACAATGAGCAGTTCTTC.

The V gene is TRBV14, the J gene TRBJ2-2; 7 nucleotides match TRBD2. The CDR3 runs to 16 residues. Germline CDR1 and CDR2: SGHDN and FVKESK. Unmatched junction bases numbered 6, after V lost 0 bases and J lost 5 bases. The CDR3 DNA reads TGTGCCAGCAGCCAAGAAGGACTAGAAGGAACCGGGGAGCTGTTTTTT. Its protein is CASSQEGLEGTGELFF. Full variable domain (missing parts from reference TRBV14 and TRBJ2-2): EAGVTQFPSHSVIEKGQTVTLRCDPISGHDNLYWYRRVMGKEIKFLLHFVKESKQDESGMPNNRFLAERTGGTYSTLKVQPAELEDSGVYFCASSQEGLEGTGELFFGEGSRLTVL.

V gene TRBV6-5 combines with J gene TRBJ2-7; 9 bases fit TRBD1. V lost 4 bases and J lost 1; bases outside the gene matches: 5. Germline CDR1 MNHEY, CDR2 SVGAGI. The CDR3 is 15 amino acids. The CDR3 region has the DNA TGTGCCAGCAGTTTGGACAGGGGACTATCCTACGAGCAGTACTTC. Translation: CASSLDRGLSYEQYF.

This clone was seen once. The chain employs TRBV6-5 and TRBJ2-3, with D maybe TRBD1 (6 bases). Germline V gene lookup returns CDR1 MNHEY and CDR2 SVGAGI. The CDR3 is made up of 14 amino acids. Trimming took off 6 bases at V and 1 base at J, with 11 bases between the two ends. The CDR3 here is CASSSAGGTDTQYF. The CDR3 nucleotides read TGTGCCAGCAGCTCGGCAGGGGGCACAGATACGCAGTATTTT.

The rearrangement joins TRBV2 to TRBJ2-2; TRBD2 aligns across 8 bases. Germline CDR1 reads SNHLY; CDR2 reads FYNNEI. V lost 6 bases and J lost 1; bases outside the gene matches: 1. The CDR3 extends over 14 amino acids. This CDR3 reads CASRSGRNTGELFF. The DNA of the CDR3 is TGTGCCAGCAGAAGCGGGAGGAACACCGGGGAGCTGTTTTTT. Complete variable domain (other parts from reference TRBV2 and TRBJ2-2): EPEVTQTPSHQVTQMGQEVILRCVPISNHLYFYWYRQILGQKVEFLVSFYNNEISEKSEIFDDQFSVERPDGSNFTLKIRSTKLEDSAMYFCASRSGRNTGELFFGEGSRLTVL.

This rearrangement joins TRBV19 to TRBJ2-7; 11 nucleotides agree with TRBD1. This CDR3 spans 14 amino acids. The J segment lost 4 bases and the V segment lost 4 bases, leaving 3 bases of the junction unmatched. Germline CDR1 reads LNHDA; CDR2 reads SQIVND (reference sequence). CDR3 protein: CASSKDRGQYEQYF. The CDR3 coding sequence is TGTGCCAGTAGTAAGGACAGGGGGCAGTACGAGCAGTACTTC.

J is TRBJ2-5 and V is TRBV7-3, with 7 positions matching TRBD1. Germline V gene sequence: CDR1 SGHTA, CDR2 FQGTGA. The CDR3 contains 15 residues. V lost 2 bases and J lost 4; bases outside the gene matches: 7. CDR3 residues: CASSLVRGLGETQYF. The CDR3 coding sequence is TGTGCCAGCAGCTTAGTTAGGGGGCTGGGAGAGACCCAGTACTTC.

The chain links TRBV7-2 to TRBJ2-3; 8 bases fit TRBD2. The CDR3 covers 15 residues. The germline gives CDR1 SGHTA, CDR2 FQGNSA. After removal of 4 bases from V and 3 bases from J, the junction contained 6 bases not matched to a gene. CDR3 nucleotide sequence: TGTGCCAGCAGCTACGTAGCGGGATCAACAGATACGCAGTATTTT. This gives the protein CASSYVAGSTDTQYF. Supplemented by reference TRBV7-2 and TRBJ2-3, the full variable domain reads GAGVSQSPSNKVTEKGKDVELRCDPISGHTALYWYRQSLGQGLEFLIYFQGNSAPDKSGLPSDRFSAERTGGSVSTLTIQRTQQEDSAVYLCASSYVAGSTDTQYFGPGTRLTVL.

V and J are TRBV9 and TRBJ2-5; TRBD2 aligns across 7 bases. The germline V gene has CDR1 SGDLS and CDR2 YYNGEE. The CDR3 is 15 residues long. V shed 0 bases, J shed 5 bases, and the junction held 7 bases outside the gene matches. CDR3 in DNA: TGTGCCAGCAGCGTAGGTTCTCTAGCGGAGGAGACCCAGTACTTC. Protein sequence: CASSVGSLAEETQYF.

The CDR3 bases are TGTGCCAGCAGCTCCGGGACAGGGCTAGAAAAACTGTTTTTT. Its translation: CASSSGTGLEKLFF. The chain carries TRBV6-5 and TRBJ1-4, with 9 nucleotides matching TRBD1. With V trimmed by 6 bases and J by 8 bases, 7 bases remained unmatched. The CDR3 is 14 amino acids. Germline CDR1 MNHEY, CDR2 SVGAGI.

The gene calls are TRBV27 and TRBJ1-4; 9 nucleotides match TRBD1. J was trimmed by 5 bases and V by 2 bases; bases with no gene match: 0. This CDR3 region has 14 residues. Germline CDR1 reads MNHEY; CDR2 reads SMNVEV (reference sequence). CDR3 protein: CASSLGTGNEKLFF. The CDR3 DNA reads as TGTGCCAGCAGTTTAGGGACAGGGAATGAAAAACTGTTTTTT.

A single count supports this clone. The rearrangement links TRBV9 to TRBJ2-1; 9 nucleotides match TRBD2. CDR1 is SGDLS, CDR2 YYNGEE, per germline. The CDR3 sequence is 13 residues long. V trimming: 4 bases; J trimming: 9 bases; junction bases outside the gene matches: 5. This CDR3 is CASSLTSGSEQFF. The CDR3 DNA is TGTGCCAGCAGCCTGACTAGCGGCAGTGAGCAGTTCTTC.

The chain recombines TRBV29-1 with TRBJ2-5; TRBD1 is a possible D gene (5 bases). CDR3 size: 13 residues. Germline V gives CDR1 SQVTM, CDR2 ANQGSEA. The V end was cut by 5 bases, the J end by 5 bases, with 15 bases between. The CDR3 sequence is CSVWVGVRETQYF. DNA for the CDR3: TGCAGCGTTTGGGTAGGGGTGAGGGAGACCCAGTACTTC.

The chain joins TRBV6-1 to TRBJ2-7; tentatively, D is TRBD1 (6 bases). Germline V gives CDR1 MNHNS, CDR2 SASEGT. V was clipped by 3 bases and J by 2 bases, with 17 bases between them. There are 16 residues in the CDR3. CDR3 DNA sequence: TGTGCCAGCAGTGAGCAAACAGGGTTGGGGGCCTACGAGCAGTACTTC. Translating gives CASSEQTGLGAYEQYF.

The chain joins TRBV18 to TRBJ2-5; D gene ambiguous. This CDR3 region has 14 residues. Germline V gene data show CDR1 as KGHSH and CDR2 as LQKENI. Trimming pared 1 base from V and 6 bases from J, leaving 12 bases between. CDR3 loop: CASSPLDSIQTQYF. CDR3 sequence (DNA): TGTGCCAGCTCACCACTAGATTCAATCCAGACCCAGTACTTC.

V and J are TRBV28 and TRBJ1-4; D call uncertain. With 2 bases removed from V and 0 bases from J, the gap between germline ends came to 10 bases. The V gene's germline CDR1 is MDHEN and CDR2 SYDVKM. The CDR3 is 16 residues long. The DNA for the CDR3 is TGTGCCAGCAGTTTACGAGGGCCCTCAACTAATGAAAAACTGTTTTTT. Translating it yields CASSLRGPSTNEKLFF. The full variable domain, completed using reference TRBV28 and TRBJ1-4, is DVKVTQSSRYLVKRTGEKVFLECVQDMDHENMFWYRQDPGLGLRLIYFSYDVKMKEKGDIPEGYSVSREKKERFSLILESASTNQTSMYLCASSLRGPSTNEKLFFGSGTQLSVL.

The chain employs TRBV19 and TRBJ2-2; either TRBD1 or TRBD2 may supply D (5 bases each). Germline V CDR1 and CDR2: LNHDA, SQIVND (reference sequence). The V gene lost 0 bases and the J gene lost 6 bases, with 5 bases spanning the gap. The CDR3 spans 13 residues. CDR3 loop: CASSIEGAGELFF. Written as DNA, the CDR3 is TGTGCCAGTAGTATAGAGGGGGCCGGGGAGCTGTTTTTT.

This clone appeared once. This chain links TRBV5-1 with TRBJ2-3, with D unresolved. The germline gives CDR1 SGHRS, CDR2 YFSETQ. This CDR3 region has 14 residues. V lost 2 bases, J lost 0 bases, and 7 bases lay in between. The CDR3 loop reads CASSFIPSTDTQYF. DNA of the CDR3: TGCGCCAGCAGCTTTATCCCGAGCACAGATACGCAGTATTTT.

The chain employs TRBV7-3 and TRBJ2-1, with unresolved D. The CDR3 is 15 amino acids. V was pared by 5 bases and J by 4 bases, with 15 bases between. The germline V gene encodes CDR1 SGHTA and CDR2 FQGTGA. This CDR3 is CASSPEVLPYNEQFF. As DNA, the CDR3 is TGTGCCAGCAGCCCAGAGGTCCTACCATACAATGAGCAGTTCTTC.